These T cell receptor beta chains were read from a single sample in a study of CD8 T cells in ankylosing spondylitis. MiXCR, applied by TCRdb to the 5' RACE reads, yields one record per CDR3 protein. The profile covers 270,000 or so distinct CDR3 sequences, with about 18% appearing a single time and about a third taken by the ten largest. Sequences were obtained from blood, either unsorted or a sorted T cell fraction (not recorded which). The receptors stem from a male donor with ankylosing spondylitis or in good health (not recorded which). CDR3s include the opening cysteine and the closing phenylalanine or tryptophan. Fields, in order: V gene, J gene, D gene, CDR3 protein. The D gene is left open where the match is weak.

>TRBV27|TRBJ2-7|TRBD1
CASSWDRGLEQYF
>TRBV4-1|TRBJ2-3|-
CASSLTKGDLPDTQYF
>TRBV10-3|TRBJ1-1|-
CAISESRGALNTEAFF
>TRBV9|TRBJ2-3|TRBD2
CASSPGTSGTRSTDTQYF
>TRBV12-3/TRBV12-4|TRBJ2-5|-
CASTLGVRETQYF
>TRBV29-1|TRBJ2-1|TRBD2
CSGLAGANYNEQFF
>TRBV7-8|TRBJ2-1|-
CASSFQLGPDSYNEQFF
>TRBV7-2|TRBJ2-2|TRBD1
CASIETGTGNTGELFF
>TRBV6-2/TRBV6-3|TRBJ2-7|-
CASSSGRRSTYEQYF
>TRBV6-1|TRBJ2-1|TRBD2
CASEPNGLAGEGNEQFF
>TRBV29-1|TRBJ2-2|TRBD2
CSVVLAGVETGELFF
>TRBV4-1|TRBJ2-5|TRBD2
CASSQDTSGKETQYF
>TRBV9|TRBJ2-7|-
CASSVTGADYEQYF
>TRBV12-3/TRBV12-4|TRBJ2-5|-
CASSTRMETQYF
>TRBV6-5|TRBJ2-4|-
CASSYSEGIAKNIQYF
>TRBV12-3/TRBV12-4|TRBJ2-7|TRBD2
CASSGTSGRVHEQYF
>TRBV5-1|TRBJ2-1|TRBD2
CASSPIRGLAGGSVMDEQFF
>TRBV6-1|TRBJ2-7|-
CASSDGWGIYEQYF
>TRBV4-1|TRBJ2-7|-
CASSQNSYGLSSYEQYF
>TRBV20-1|TRBJ2-7|TRBD1
CSARVRQGTYEQYF
>TRBV12-3/TRBV12-4|TRBJ1-1|-
CAIEIPQTTKAFF
>TRBV27|TRBJ2-3|-
CASSTPRVDTQYF
>TRBV9|TRBJ2-1|-
CASSVAPREGYNEQFF
>TRBV6-1|TRBJ2-1|TRBD2
CASSPAPMGLAGKNEQFF
>TRBV15|TRBJ1-5|-
CATSSESVRTGNQPQHF
>TRBV4-1|TRBJ2-7|-
CASSREDNSYEQYF
>TRBV29-1|TRBJ2-1|TRBD1
CSEGTDYNEQFF
>TRBV12-3/TRBV12-4|TRBJ2-1|-
CASSLVVGGSNEQFF
>TRBV4-1|TRBJ2-4|TRBD1
CASSQSGTGGAKNIQYF
>TRBV9|TRBJ2-7|-
CASSDGPAYEQYF
>TRBV10-3|TRBJ1-2|-
CAISANSHADYGYTF
>TRBV7-9|TRBJ2-3|TRBD2
CASSPTSGGTDTQYF
>TRBV27|TRBJ1-5|-
CASSLGNSNQPQHF
>TRBV12-3/TRBV12-4|TRBJ1-2|-
CASTLLTGGVANYGYTF
>TRBV5-6|TRBJ2-5|TRBD2
CASSLAGGAEETQYF
>TRBV4-1|TRBJ2-2|-
CASSQALSTGELFF
>TRBV4-1|TRBJ2-7|-
CASSQGRERNEQYF
>TRBV21-1|TRBJ2-2|-
CASSKPIRVQNTGELFF
>TRBV4-1|TRBJ2-2|TRBD2
CASSQGFMGLAEYTGELFF
>TRBV27|TRBJ2-7|-
CASSFSRAPYEQYF
>TRBV4-3|TRBJ2-5|-
CASSQLTGPDLYQETQYF
>TRBV5-1|TRBJ2-7|TRBD2
CASMKGTSGIYEQYF
>TRBV7-2|TRBJ2-1|-
CASSLVANYNEQFF
>TRBV5-5|TRBJ2-7|-
CASSLVWGDEQYF
>TRBV4-3|TRBJ1-4|-
CASSQGSGTAGEKLFF
>TRBV11-2|TRBJ2-1|-
CASSFQGAYNEQFF